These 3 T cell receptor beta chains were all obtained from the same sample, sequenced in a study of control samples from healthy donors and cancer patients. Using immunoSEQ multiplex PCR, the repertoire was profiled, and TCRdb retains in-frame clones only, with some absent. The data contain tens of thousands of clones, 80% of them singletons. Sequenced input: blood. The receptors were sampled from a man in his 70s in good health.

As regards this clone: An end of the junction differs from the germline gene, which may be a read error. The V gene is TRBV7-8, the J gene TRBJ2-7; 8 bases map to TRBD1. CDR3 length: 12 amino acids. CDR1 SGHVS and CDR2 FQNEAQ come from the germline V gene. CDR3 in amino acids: CASSFVDRDPTF. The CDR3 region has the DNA TGTGCCAGCAGCTTCGTGGACAGGGATCCCACCTTC.

The CDR3 reads CASSPHGNVLNTEAFF. In DNA form, the CDR3 reads TGTGCCAGCAGTCCCCACGGGAATGTACTGAACACTGAAGCTTTCTTT. The rearrangement links TRBV27 to TRBJ1-1; D unclear. The germline V gene encodes CDR1 MNHEY and CDR2 SMNVEV (reference sequence). The CDR3 length is 16 residues. V was shortened by 5 bases and J by 0 bases, with 16 bases between the two germline ends.

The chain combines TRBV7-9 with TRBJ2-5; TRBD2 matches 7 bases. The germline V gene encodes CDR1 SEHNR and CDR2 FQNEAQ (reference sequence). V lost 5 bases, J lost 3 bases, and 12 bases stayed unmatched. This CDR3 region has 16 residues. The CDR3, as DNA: TGTGCCAGCAGCCCTGGAGAGCGGGGAATCGAAGAGACCCAGTACTTC. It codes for CASSPGERGIEETQYF.